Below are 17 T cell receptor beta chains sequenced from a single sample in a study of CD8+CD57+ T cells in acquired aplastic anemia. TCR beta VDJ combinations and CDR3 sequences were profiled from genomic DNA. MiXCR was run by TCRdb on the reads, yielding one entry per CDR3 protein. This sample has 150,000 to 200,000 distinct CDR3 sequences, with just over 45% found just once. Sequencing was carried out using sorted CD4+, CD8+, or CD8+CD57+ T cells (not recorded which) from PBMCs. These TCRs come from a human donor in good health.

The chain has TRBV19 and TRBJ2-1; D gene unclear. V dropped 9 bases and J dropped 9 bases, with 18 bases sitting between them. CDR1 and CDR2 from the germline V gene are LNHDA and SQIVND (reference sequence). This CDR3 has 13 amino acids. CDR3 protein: CASSLLARSEQFF. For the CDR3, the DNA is TGTGCCAGCAGTTTACTTGCCCGAAGTGAGCAGTTCTTC.

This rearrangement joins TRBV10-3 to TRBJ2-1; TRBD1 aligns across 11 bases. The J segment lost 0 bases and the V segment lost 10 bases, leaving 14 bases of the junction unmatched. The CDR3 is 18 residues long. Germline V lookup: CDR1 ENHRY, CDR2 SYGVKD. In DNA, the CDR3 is TGTGCCAGCAGCCTACCGGGGACAGGGGGACTCTCCTACAATGAGCAGTTCTTC. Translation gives CASSLPGTGGLSYNEQFF.

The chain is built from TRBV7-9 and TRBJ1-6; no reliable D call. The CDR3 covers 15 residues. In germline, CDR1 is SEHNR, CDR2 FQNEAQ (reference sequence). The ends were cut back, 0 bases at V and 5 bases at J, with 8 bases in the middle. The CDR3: CASSLAVGNNSPLHF. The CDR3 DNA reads TGTGCCAGCAGCTTAGCCGTTGGAAATAATTCACCCCTCCACTTT. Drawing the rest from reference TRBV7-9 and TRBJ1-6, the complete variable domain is DTGVSQNPRHKITKRGQNVTFRCDPISEHNRLYWYRQTLGQGPEFLTYFQNEAQLEKSRLLSDRFSAERPKGSFSTLEIQRTEQGDSAMYLCASSLAVGNNSPLHFGNGTRLTVT.

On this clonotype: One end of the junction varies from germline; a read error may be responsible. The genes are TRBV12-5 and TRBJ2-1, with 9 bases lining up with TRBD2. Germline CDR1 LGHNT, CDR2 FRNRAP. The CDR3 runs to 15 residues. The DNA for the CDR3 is TGTGCTAGCAACATCGGGACTAGCAGGTACAATGAGCAGCTCTTC. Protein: CASNIGTSRYNEQLF.

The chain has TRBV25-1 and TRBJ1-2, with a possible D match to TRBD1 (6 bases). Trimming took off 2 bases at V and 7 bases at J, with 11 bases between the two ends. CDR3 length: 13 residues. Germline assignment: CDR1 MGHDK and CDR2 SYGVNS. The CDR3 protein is CASSEAGAPGYTF. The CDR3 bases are TGTGCCAGCAGTGAAGCAGGGGCGCCTGGCTACACCTTC.

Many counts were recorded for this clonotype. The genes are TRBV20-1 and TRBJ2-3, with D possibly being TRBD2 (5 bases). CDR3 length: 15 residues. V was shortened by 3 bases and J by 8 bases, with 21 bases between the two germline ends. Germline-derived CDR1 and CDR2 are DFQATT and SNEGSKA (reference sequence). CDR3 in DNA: TGCAGTGCTAGTGCCGCTAGCACGTCGAGAGGTACGCAGTATTTT. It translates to CSASAASTSRGTQYF.

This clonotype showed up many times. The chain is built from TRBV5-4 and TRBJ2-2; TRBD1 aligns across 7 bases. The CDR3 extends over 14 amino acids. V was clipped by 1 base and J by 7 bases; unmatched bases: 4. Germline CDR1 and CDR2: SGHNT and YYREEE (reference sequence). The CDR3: CASSLSRGNGELFF. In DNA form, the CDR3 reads TGTGCCAGCAGCTTGTCCAGGGGGAACGGGGAGCTGTTTTTT.

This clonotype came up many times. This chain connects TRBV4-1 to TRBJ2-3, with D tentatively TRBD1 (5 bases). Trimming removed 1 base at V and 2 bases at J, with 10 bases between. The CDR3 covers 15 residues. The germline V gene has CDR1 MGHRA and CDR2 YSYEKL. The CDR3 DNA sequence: TGCGCCAGCAGCCAAGGGGGCGGATACACAGATACGCAGTATTTT. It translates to CASSQGGGYTDTQYF.

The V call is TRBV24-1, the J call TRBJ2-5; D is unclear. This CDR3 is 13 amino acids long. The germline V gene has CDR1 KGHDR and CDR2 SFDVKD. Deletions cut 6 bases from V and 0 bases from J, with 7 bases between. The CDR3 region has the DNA TGTGCCACCAGTTTCGGAAACCAAGAGACCCAGTACTTC. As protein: CATSFGNQETQYF.

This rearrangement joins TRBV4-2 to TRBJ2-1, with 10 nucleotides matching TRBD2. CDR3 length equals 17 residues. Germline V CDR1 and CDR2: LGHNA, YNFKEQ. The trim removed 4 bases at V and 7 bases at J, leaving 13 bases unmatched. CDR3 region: CASSPRPLAGVGNEQFF. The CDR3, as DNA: TGTGCCAGCAGCCCCCGTCCCCTAGCGGGAGTGGGGAATGAGCAGTTCTTC.

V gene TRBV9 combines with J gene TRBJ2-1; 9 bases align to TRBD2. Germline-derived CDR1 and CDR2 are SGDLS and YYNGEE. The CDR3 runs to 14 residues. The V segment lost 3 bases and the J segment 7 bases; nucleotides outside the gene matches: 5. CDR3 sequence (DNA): TGTGCCAGCAGCGGACCTAGCGGGATTAATGAGCAGTTCTTC. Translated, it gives CASSGPSGINEQFF.

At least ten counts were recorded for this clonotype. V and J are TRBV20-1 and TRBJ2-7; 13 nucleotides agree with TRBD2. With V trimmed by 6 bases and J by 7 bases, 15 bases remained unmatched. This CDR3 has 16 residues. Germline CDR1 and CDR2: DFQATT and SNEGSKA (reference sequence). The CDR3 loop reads CSAPRPGLAGAKEQYF. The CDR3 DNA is TGCAGTGCCCCGAGGCCAGGACTAGCGGGAGCGAAGGAGCAGTACTTC.

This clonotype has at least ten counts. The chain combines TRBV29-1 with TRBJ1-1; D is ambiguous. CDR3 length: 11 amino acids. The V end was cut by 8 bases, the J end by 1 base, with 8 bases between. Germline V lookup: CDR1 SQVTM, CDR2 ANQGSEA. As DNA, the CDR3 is TGCAGCTCCCGGGGGAACACTGAAGCTTTCTTT. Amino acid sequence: CSSRGNTEAFF.

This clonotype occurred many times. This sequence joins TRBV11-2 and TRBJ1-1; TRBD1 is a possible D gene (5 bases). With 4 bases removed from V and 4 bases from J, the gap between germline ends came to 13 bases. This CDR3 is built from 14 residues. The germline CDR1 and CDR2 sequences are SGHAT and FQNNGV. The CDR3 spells CASSSGGVSTEAFF. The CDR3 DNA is TGTGCCAGCAGCTCGGGGGGGGTGAGCACTGAAGCTTTCTTT.

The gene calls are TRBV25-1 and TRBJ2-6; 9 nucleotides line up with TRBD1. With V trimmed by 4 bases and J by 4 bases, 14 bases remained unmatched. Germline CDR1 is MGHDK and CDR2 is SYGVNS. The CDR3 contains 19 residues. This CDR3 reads CASSGWTGALTSGANVLTF. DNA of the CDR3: TGTGCCAGCAGTGGATGGACAGGGGCCCTAACCTCCGGGGCCAACGTCCTGACTTTC.

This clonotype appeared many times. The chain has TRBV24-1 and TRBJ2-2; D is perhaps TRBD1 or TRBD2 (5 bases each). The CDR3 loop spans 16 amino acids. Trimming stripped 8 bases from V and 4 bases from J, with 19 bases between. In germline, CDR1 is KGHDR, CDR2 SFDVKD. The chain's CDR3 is CATKGGGVNGTGELFF. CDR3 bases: TGTGCCACCAAGGGTGGGGGAGTTAATGGCACCGGGGAGCTGTTTTTT.

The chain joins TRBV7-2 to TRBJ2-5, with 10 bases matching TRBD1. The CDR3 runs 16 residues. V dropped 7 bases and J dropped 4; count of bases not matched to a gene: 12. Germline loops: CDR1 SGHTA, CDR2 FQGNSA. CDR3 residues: CASTVSGTGARETQYF. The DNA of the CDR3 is TGTGCCAGCACCGTTAGCGGGACAGGGGCCCGAGAGACCCAGTACTTC. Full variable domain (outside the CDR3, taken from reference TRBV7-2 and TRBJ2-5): GAGVSQSPSNKVTEKGKDVELRCDPISGHTALYWYRQSLGQGLEFLIYFQGNSAPDKSGLPSDRFSAERTGGSVSTLTIQRTQQEDSAVYLCASTVSGTGARETQYFGPGTRLLVL.